Listed here are 19 T cell receptor beta chains from one sample, sequenced in a study of early T cells in non-severe SARS-CoV-2 infection. TCRdb called the 5' RACE reads again in MiXCR, with one record for every CDR3 protein. The table shows 70,000 to 95,000 distinct CDR3 sequences, with approximately 10% occurring only once. Material: whole blood. The receptors come from an adult who was a healthcare worker with PCR-confirmed SARS-CoV-2 infection or an uninfected control (not recorded which).

This clonotype was seen more than once but under ten times. The V call is TRBV11-2, the J call TRBJ2-7; D gene ambiguous. The CDR3 covers 16 residues. From germline, CDR1 is SGHAT and CDR2 FQNNGV. With 5 bases removed from V and 2 bases from J, the gap between germline ends came to 19 bases. The CDR3 DNA reads TGTGCCAGCAGCCACATACGCACATCCTCCGCCTACGAGCAGTACTTC. Its translation is CASSHIRTSSAYEQYF.

The V gene is TRBV12-3 or TRBV12-4, the J gene TRBJ1-1; a possible D gene is TRBD1 (6 bases). CDR3 size: 13 residues. The ends were cut back, 3 bases at V and 5 bases at J, with 10 bases in the middle. CDR3 region: CASSLHRATEAFF. DNA of the CDR3: TGTGCCAGCAGTTTGCACAGGGCTACTGAAGCTTTCTTT.

This clonotype is medium-sized by share. V and J are TRBV6-2 or TRBV6-3 and TRBJ2-7, with TRBD2 matching over 11 bases. Germline V gives CDR1 MNHEY, CDR2 SVGEGT. J lost 3 bases, V lost 2 bases, and 3 bases had no gene match. The CDR3 totals 15 residues. CDR3 sequence reads: CASSYQTSGGYEQYF. CDR3 DNA sequence: TGTGCCAGCAGTTACCAAACTAGCGGGGGCTACGAGCAGTACTTC.

The chain couples TRBV18 to TRBJ2-5; weak D call: TRBD2 (5 bases). V lost 8 bases and J 2 bases, leaving 15 bases between the germline ends. This CDR3 region has 14 residues. Germline V gene data show CDR1 as KGHSH and CDR2 as LQKENI. CDR3 in amino acids: CASPAGVEQETQYF. CDR3 nucleotides: TGTGCCAGCCCCGCCGGGGTGGAGCAAGAGACCCAGTACTTC. The entire variable domain, with the rest obtained from reference TRBV18 and TRBJ2-5, is as follows: NAGVMQNPRHLVRRRGQEARLRCSPMKGHSHVYWYRQLPEEGLKFMVYLQKENIIDESGMPKERFSAEFPKEGPSILRIQQVVRGDSAAYFCASPAGVEQETQYFGPGTRLLVL.

This clonotype was detected ten times or more. The V call is TRBV7-9, the J call TRBJ2-2; D remains ambiguous. Germline values: CDR1 SEHNR, CDR2 FQNEAQ (reference sequence). CDR3 length: 13 residues. The ends were cut back, 5 bases at V and 0 bases at J, with 4 bases in the middle. CDR3 residues: CASSPTNTGELFF. For the CDR3, the DNA is TGTGCCAGCAGCCCCACGAACACCGGGGAGCTGTTTTTT.

This chain links TRBV6-1 with TRBJ1-3, with D unclear. Germline V gives CDR1 MNHNS, CDR2 SASEGT. This CDR3 is 15 amino acids long. The ends were cut back, 6 bases at V and 0 bases at J, with 12 bases in the middle. This CDR3 reads CASSTGELSGNTIYF. The CDR3 nucleotides read TGTGCCAGCAGCACTGGGGAGCTCTCTGGAAACACCATATATTTT.

This rearrangement joins TRBV7-2 to TRBJ1-3; D is uncertain. CDR3 length equals 12 residues. Germline V lookup: CDR1 SGHTA, CDR2 FQGNSA. V was pared by 5 bases and J by 7 bases, with 9 bases between. The CDR3 here is CASSPGANTIYF. In DNA form, the CDR3 reads TGTGCCAGCAGCCCAGGCGCGAACACCATATATTTT.

This clonotype was recorded at least ten times. This sequence joins TRBV19 and TRBJ1-2, with 8 bases that match TRBD1. Per germline, CDR1 LNHDA and CDR2 SQIVND (reference sequence). The CDR3 is 15 amino acids. Trimming at V came to 5 bases and at J to 3 bases, leaving 8 bases not matched to a gene. CDR3 sequence reads: CASSLDRGFDYGYTF. CDR3 nucleotide sequence: TGTGCCAGTAGTCTCGACAGGGGATTCGACTATGGCTACACCTTC. The whole variable domain, remainder taken from reference TRBV19 and TRBJ1-2, is DGGITQSPKYLFRKEGQNVTLSCEQNLNHDAMYWYRQDPGQGLRLIYYSQIVNDFQKGDIAEGYSVSREKKESFPLTVTSAQKNPTAFYLCASSLDRGFDYGYTFGSGTRLTVV.

This clonotype was seen many times. This chain connects TRBV3-1 to TRBJ2-7; no reliable D call. The CDR3 length is 14 residues. Trimming removed 2 bases at V and 5 bases at J, with 13 bases between. Germline CDR1 and CDR2: LGHDT and YNNKEL (reference sequence). The CDR3 spells CASSQSSGVHEQYF. The CDR3 DNA reads as TGTGCCAGCAGCCAATCATCAGGTGTCCACGAGCAGTACTTC.

This clonotype has more than one count but fewer than ten. The chain has TRBV5-6 and TRBJ1-6, with D possibly matching TRBD1 (5 bases). V gave up 4 bases and J gave up 5 bases, with 16 bases separating them. CDR3 length: 16 residues. Germline V gene sequence: CDR1 SGHDT, CDR2 YYEEEE. CDR3 sequence reads: CASSPVSLGDNSPLHF. In DNA, the CDR3 is TGTGCCAGCAGCCCCGTGAGTCTGGGGGATAATTCACCCCTCCACTTT.

V gene TRBV19 combines with J gene TRBJ2-1; maybe TRBD1 (5 bases). The CDR3 totals 14 residues. The germline V and J ends were trimmed by 1 base and 10 bases, with 14 bases remaining between them. The germline CDR1 and CDR2 sequences are LNHDA and SQIVND (reference sequence). The CDR3 region has the DNA TGTGCCAGTAGTATAGTGAGCCCAAGGGGAGAGCAGTTCTTC. This gives the protein CASSIVSPRGEQFF.

The table lists this clonotype with many counts. The gene calls are TRBV10-3 and TRBJ2-7, with 7 bases identical to TRBD1. With V trimmed by 6 bases and J by 4 bases, 9 bases remained unmatched. Germline CDR1 is ENHRY and CDR2 is SYGVKD. The CDR3 sequence is 14 residues long. The CDR3 region has the DNA TGTGCCATCAGCGCCCTTGACAGGGCATACGAGCAGTACTTC. Translated, it gives CAISALDRAYEQYF.

Relative to its sample, this clonotype is medium-sized. The chain couples TRBV4-3 to TRBJ1-6; 8 nucleotides line up with TRBD1. Per the germline V gene, CDR1 is LGHNA and CDR2 is YSLEER. The V segment lost 1 base and the J segment 3 bases; nucleotides outside the gene matches: 5. The length of the CDR3 is 17 residues. CDR3 sequence (DNA): TGCGCCAGCAGCCAAGCTACTACAGGGGGCTATAATTCACCCCTCCACTTT. This gives the protein CASSQATTGGYNSPLHF.

This clonotype was counted at least ten times. The rearrangement links TRBV11-3 to TRBJ2-1; 7 nucleotides line up with TRBD2. Germline V gene sequence: CDR1 SGHNT, CDR2 YENEEA. CDR3 length: 15 amino acids. With 5 bases clipped from V and 8 bases from J, the junction kept 12 bases outside the gene matches. This CDR3 is CASSPHSGVVDEQFF. For the CDR3, the DNA is TGTGCCAGCAGCCCCCACAGCGGGGTTGTTGATGAGCAGTTCTTC. The variable domain in full, completed from reference TRBV11-3 and TRBJ2-1, reads EAGVVQSPRYKIIEKKQPVAFWCNPISGHNTLYWYLQNLGQGPELLIRYENEEAVDDSQLPKDRFSAERLKGVDSTLKIQPAELGDSAVYLCASSPHSGVVDEQFFGPGTRLTVL.

This clonotype was seen a few times. V is TRBV6-1 and J is TRBJ2-3; no clear D. The CDR3 has 12 amino acids. CDR1 is MNHNS, CDR2 SASEGT, per germline. Trimming pared 6 bases from V and 6 bases from J, leaving 10 bases between. CDR3 nucleotide sequence: TGTGCCAGCAGCTACGTTGGCGATACGCAGTATTTT. This codes for CASSYVGDTQYF.

This clonotype was detected only a few times. This chain joins TRBV12-3 or TRBV12-4 and TRBJ2-1; D gene uncertain. Trimming pared 2 bases from V and 4 bases from J, leaving 3 bases between. The CDR3 totals 12 residues. In nucleotides, the CDR3 is TGTGCCAGCAGTTTAAGTTACAATGAGCAGTTCTTC. Its translation: CASSLSYNEQFF.

V is TRBV18 and J is TRBJ1-4; D gene ambiguous. From germline, CDR1 is KGHSH and CDR2 LQKENI. The CDR3 covers 15 residues. Trimming shortened V by 2 bases and J by 5 bases, and 12 bases separated the two germline ends. CDR3 protein: CASSPEIAENEKLFF. Here the CDR3 DNA reads TGTGCCAGCTCACCAGAGATTGCAGAGAATGAAAAACTGTTTTTT.

This clonotype was observed at least ten times. J is TRBJ1-1 and V is TRBV13; a weak D match, TRBD1 (5 bases). CDR3 length equals 17 residues. Germline V CDR1 and CDR2: PRHDT, FYEKMQ (reference sequence). V was clipped by 5 bases and J by 0 bases, with 19 bases between them. The DNA of the CDR3 is TGTGCCAGCAGCGGTGGCCAGGGTAATAGAATGAACACTGAAGCTTTCTTT. Translation gives CASSGGQGNRMNTEAFF.

For this clonotype: This could be a read error, since a much larger clone is one nucleotide away. The chain joins TRBV6-2 or TRBV6-3 to TRBJ2-1; 7 bases agree with TRBD1. The CDR3 totals 13 residues. The germline CDR1 and CDR2 sequences are MNHEY and SVGEGT. The chain's CDR3 is CVSSPTGDNEQFF. The CDR3 region has the DNA TGTGTCAGCAGCCCAACAGGGGACAATGAGCAGTTCTTC.